The clone carrying this T cell receptor beta chain was seen a single time. V lost 3 bases to trimming and J lost 1 base, with 10 bases between them. Germline CDR1 and CDR2: LNHDA and SQIVND (reference sequence). The CDR3 runs to 15 residues. The entry originates in a study of blood T cell repertoires in COVID-19. The protocol was immunoSEQ multiplex PCR, while the TCRdb copy is restricted to in-frame clones and leaves out a portion. The sample shows some 150,000 clones, approximately 86% of them seen only once. The receptor was derived from a woman aged 60-70 years who had recovered from COVID-19. V is TRBV19 and J is TRBJ1-5, with TRBD1 as a possible D gene (6 bases). The sequencing input was peripheral blood. This chain's CDR3 is CASSMQGRSNQPQHF. In DNA, the CDR3 is TGTGCCAGTAGTATGCAGGGGAGAAGCAATCAGCCCCAGCATTTT.